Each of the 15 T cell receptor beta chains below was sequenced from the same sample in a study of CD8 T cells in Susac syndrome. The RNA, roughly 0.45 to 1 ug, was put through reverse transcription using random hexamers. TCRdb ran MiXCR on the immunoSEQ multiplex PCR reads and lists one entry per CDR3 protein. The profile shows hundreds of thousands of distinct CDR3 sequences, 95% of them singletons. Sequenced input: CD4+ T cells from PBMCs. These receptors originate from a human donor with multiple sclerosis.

As DNA, the CDR3 is TGCAGTGCTAACCGACAGGGGGCCGGCACTGAAGCTTTCTTT. Translating it yields CSANRQGAGTEAFF. The rearrangement joins TRBV20-1 to TRBJ1-1, with 10 bases matching TRBD1. The CDR3 runs 14 residues. The germline gives CDR1 DFQATT, CDR2 SNEGSKA (reference sequence). Trimming cost V 4 bases and J 4 bases; bases outside gene matches: 6.

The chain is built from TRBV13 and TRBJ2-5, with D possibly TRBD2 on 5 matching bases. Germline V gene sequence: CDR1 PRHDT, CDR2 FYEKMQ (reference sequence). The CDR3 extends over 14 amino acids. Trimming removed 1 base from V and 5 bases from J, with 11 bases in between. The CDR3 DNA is TGTGCCAGCAGCTTAGAAGGGAGTCCCGAGACCCAGTACTTC. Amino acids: CASSLEGSPETQYF.

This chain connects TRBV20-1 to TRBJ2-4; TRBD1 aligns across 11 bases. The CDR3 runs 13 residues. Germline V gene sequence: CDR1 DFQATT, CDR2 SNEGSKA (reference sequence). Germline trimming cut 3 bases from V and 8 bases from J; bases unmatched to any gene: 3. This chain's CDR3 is CSARDRGRDIQYF. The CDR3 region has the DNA TGCAGTGCTAGGGACAGGGGGCGAGACATTCAGTACTTC.

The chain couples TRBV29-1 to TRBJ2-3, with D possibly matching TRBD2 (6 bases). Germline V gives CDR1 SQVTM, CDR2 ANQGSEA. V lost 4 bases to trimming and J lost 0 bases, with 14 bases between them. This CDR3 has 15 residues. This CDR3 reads CSVVGGTKSTDTQYF. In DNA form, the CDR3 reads TGCAGCGTTGTTGGAGGGACCAAAAGCACAGATACGCAGTATTTT.

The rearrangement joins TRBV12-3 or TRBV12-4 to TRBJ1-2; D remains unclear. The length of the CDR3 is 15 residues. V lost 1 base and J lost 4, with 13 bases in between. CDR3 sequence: CASSLGGFSIYGYTF. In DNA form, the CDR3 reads TGTGCCAGCAGTTTAGGGGGATTCTCTATCTATGGCTACACCTTC.

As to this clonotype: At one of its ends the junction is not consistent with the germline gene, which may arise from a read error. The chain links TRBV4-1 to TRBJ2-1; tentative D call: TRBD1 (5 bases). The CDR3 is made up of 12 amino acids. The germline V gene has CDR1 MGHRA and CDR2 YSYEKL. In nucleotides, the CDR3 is TGCGCCAGCAGCCAAGTAAGGGGTGGCATGATCTTC. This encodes CASSQVRGGMIF.

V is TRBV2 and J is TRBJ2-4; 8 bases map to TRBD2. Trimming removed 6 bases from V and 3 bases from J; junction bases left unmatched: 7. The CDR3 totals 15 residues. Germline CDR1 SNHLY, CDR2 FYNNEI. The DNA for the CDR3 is TGTGCCAGCAGAGTCGGGGGGGCCGGCAAAAACATTCAGTACTTC. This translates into CASRVGGAGKNIQYF. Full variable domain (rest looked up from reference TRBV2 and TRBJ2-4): EPEVTQTPSHQVTQMGQEVILRCVPISNHLYFYWYRQILGQKVEFLVSFYNNEISEKSEIFDDQFSVERPDGSNFTLKIRSTKLEDSAMYFCASRVGGAGKNIQYFGAGTRLSVL.

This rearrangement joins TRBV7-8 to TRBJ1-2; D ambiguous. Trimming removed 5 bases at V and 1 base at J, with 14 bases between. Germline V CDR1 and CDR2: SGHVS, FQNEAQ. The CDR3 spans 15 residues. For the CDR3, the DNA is TGTGCCAGCAGCCCGAGTAGGAACCTTAACTATGGCTACACCTTC. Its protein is CASSPSRNLNYGYTF. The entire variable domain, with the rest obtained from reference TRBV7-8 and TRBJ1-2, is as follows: GAGVSQSPRYKVAKRGQDVALRCDPISGHVSLFWYQQALGQGPEFLTYFQNEAQLDKSGLPSDRFFAERPEGSVSTLKIQRTQQEDSAVYLCASSPSRNLNYGYTFGSGTRLTVV.

The CDR3 sequence: CASSLPQASYGYTF. The CDR3 DNA is TGTGCCAGCAGTTTACCACAGGCCTCCTATGGCTACACCTTC. This chain links TRBV28 with TRBJ1-2; D is possibly TRBD1 (5 bases). Trimming cost V 2 bases and J 4 bases, with 11 bases left between them. The germline V gene encodes CDR1 MDHEN and CDR2 SYDVKM. This CDR3 has 14 amino acids.

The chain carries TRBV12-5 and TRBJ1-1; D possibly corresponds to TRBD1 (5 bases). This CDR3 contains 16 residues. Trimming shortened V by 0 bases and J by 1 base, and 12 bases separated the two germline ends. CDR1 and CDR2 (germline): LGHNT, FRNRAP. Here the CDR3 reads CASGLVRTGGNTEAFF. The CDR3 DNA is TGTGCTAGTGGTTTGGTACGAACGGGGGGGAACACTGAAGCTTTCTTT.

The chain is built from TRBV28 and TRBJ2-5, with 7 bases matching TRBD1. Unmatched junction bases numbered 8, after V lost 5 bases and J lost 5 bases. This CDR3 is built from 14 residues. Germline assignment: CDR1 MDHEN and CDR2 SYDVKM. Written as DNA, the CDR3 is TGTGCCAGCAGTCGGGACAGCCGCGTGGAGACCCAGTACTTC. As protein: CASSRDSRVETQYF.

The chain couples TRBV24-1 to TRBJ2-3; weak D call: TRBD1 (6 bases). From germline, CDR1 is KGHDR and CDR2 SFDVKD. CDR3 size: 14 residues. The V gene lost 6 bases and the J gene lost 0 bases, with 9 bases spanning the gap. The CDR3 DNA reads TGTGCCACCAGTCCAGGGGAGAGCACAGATACGCAGTATTTT. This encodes CATSPGESTDTQYF.

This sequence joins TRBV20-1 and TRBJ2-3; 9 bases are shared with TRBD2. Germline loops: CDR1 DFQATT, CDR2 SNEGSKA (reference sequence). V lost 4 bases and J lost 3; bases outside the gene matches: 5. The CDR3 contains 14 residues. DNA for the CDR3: TGCAGTGCTAACAGCGGGGGGTTTACAGATACGCAGTATTTT. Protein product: CSANSGGFTDTQYF.

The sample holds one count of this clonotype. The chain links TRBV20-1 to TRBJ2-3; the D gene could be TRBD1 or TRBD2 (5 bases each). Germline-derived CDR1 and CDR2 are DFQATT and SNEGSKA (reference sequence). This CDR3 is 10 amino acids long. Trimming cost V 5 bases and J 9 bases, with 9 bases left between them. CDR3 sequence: CSAEGITQYF. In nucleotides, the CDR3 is TGCAGTGCTGAGGGGATCACGCAGTATTTT.

The CDR3 loop reads CSATRDPGAPWGYTF. CDR3 coding DNA: TGCAGTGCTACACGAGACCCCGGGGCTCCTTGGGGCTACACCTTC. The genes are TRBV20-1 and TRBJ1-2, with D maybe TRBD1 (5 bases). CDR1 DFQATT and CDR2 SNEGSKA come from the germline V gene (reference sequence). This CDR3 region has 15 residues. Trimming took 4 bases from V and 8 from J, leaving 23 bases between them.